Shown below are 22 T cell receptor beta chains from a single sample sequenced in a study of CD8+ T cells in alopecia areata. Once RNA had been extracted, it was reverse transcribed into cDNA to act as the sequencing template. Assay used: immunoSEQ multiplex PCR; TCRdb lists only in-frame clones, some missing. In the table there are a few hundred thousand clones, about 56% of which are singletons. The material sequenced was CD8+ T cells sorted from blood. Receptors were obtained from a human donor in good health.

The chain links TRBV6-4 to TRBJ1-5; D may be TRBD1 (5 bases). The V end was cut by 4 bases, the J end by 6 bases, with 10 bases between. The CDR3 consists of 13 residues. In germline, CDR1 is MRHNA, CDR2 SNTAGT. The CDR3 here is CASSASGRQPQHF. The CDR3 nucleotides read TGTGCCAGCAGTGCCTCAGGGCGTCAGCCCCAGCATTTT.

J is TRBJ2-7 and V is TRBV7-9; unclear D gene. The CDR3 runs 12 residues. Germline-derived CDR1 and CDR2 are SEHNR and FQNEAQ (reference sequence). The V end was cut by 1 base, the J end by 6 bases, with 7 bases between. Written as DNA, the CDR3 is TGTGCCAGCAGCTTAGTGCCTTCCGAGCAGTACTTC. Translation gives CASSLVPSEQYF.

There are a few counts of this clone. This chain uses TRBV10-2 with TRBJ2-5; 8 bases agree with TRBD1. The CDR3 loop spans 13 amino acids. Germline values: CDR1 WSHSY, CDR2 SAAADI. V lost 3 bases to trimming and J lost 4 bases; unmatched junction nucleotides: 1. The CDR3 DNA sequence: TGCGCCAGCAGTGAAACAGGGGGAGAGACCCAGTACTTC. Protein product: CASSETGGETQYF.

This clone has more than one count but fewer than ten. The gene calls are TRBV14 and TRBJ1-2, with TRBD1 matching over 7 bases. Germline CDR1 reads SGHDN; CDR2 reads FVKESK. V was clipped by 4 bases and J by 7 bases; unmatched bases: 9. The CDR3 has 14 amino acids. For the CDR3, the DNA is TGTGCCAGCAGCCCACAGGGGCCGGCGCGTGGCTACACCTTC. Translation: CASSPQGPARGYTF. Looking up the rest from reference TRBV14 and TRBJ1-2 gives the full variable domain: EAGVTQFPSHSVIEKGQTVTLRCDPISGHDNLYWYRRVMGKEIKFLLHFVKESKQDESGMPNNRFLAERTGGTYSTLKVQPAELEDSGVYFCASSPQGPARGYTFGSGTRLTVV.

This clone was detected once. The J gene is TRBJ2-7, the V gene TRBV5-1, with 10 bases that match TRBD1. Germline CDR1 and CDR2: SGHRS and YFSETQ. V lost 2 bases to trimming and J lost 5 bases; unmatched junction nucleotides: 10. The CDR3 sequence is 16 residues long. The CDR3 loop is CASSLTYGQGVHEQYF. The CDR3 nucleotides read TGCGCCAGCAGCTTAACTTACGGACAGGGGGTCCACGAGCAGTACTTC.

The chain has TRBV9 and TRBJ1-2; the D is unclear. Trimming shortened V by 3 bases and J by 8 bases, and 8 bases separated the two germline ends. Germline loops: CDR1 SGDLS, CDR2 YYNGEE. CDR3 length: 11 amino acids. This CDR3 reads CASSAGEGYTF. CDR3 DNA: TGTGCCAGCAGCGCCGGGGAGGGCTACACCTTC.

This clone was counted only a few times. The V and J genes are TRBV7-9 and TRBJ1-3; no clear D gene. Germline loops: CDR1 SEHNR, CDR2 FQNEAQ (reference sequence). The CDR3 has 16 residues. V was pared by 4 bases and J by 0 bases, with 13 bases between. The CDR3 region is CASSSPTGFSGNTIYF. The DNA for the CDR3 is TGTGCCAGCAGCTCCCCCACGGGATTCTCTGGAAACACCATATATTTT.

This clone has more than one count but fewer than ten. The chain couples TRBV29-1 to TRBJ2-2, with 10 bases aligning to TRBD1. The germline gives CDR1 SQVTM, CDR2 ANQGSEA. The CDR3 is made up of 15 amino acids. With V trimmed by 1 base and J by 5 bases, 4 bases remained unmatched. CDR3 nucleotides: TGCAGCGTTGAAGCCGGGACAGGGGTAACCGGGGAGCTGTTTTTT. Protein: CSVEAGTGVTGELFF.

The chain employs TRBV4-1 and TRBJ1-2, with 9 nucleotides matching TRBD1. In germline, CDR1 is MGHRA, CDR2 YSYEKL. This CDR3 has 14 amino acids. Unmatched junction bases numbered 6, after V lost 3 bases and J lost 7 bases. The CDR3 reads CASSQVGTGLGYTF. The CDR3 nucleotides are TGCGCCAGCAGCCAGGTCGGGACAGGGCTTGGCTACACCTTC.

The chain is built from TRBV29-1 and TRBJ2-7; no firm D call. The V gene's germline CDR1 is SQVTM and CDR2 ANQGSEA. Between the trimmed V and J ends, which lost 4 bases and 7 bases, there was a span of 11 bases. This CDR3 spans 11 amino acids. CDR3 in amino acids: CSVVFTLEQYF. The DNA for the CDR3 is TGCAGCGTTGTATTCACCCTTGAGCAGTACTTC.

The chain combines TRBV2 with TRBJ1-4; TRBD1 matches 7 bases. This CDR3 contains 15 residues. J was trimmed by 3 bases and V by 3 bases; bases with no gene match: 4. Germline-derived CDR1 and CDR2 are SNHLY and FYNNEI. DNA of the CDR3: TGTGCCAGCAGTGAGAAGGGGACAGCTAATGAAAAACTGTTTTTT. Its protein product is CASSEKGTANEKLFF.

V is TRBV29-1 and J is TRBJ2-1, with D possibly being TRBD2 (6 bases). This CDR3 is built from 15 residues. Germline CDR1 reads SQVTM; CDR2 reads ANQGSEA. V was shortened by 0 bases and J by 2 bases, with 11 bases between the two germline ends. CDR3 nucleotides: TGCAGCGTTGAAGAGCGTGGGGGGACCTACAATGAGCAGTTCTTC. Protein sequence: CSVEERGGTYNEQFF.

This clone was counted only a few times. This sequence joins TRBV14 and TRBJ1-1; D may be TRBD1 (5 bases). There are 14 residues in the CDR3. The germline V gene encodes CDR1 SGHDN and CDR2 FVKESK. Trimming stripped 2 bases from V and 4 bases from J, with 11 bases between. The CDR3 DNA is TGTGCCAGCAGCCAACAGGGTCCAGTCACTGAAGCTTTCTTT. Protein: CASSQQGPVTEAFF.

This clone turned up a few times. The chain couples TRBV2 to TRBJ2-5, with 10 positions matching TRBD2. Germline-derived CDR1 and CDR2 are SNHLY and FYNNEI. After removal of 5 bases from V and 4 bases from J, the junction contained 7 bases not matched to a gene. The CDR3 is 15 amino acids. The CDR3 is CASSPSGGAGETQYF. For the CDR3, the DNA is TGTGCCAGCAGTCCTAGCGGGGGCGCGGGAGAGACCCAGTACTTC.

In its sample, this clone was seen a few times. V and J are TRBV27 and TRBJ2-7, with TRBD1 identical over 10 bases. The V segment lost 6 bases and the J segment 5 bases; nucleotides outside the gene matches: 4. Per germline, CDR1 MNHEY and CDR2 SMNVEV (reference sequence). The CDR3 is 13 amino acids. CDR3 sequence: CASSWTGGDEQYF. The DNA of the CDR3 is TGTGCCAGCAGCTGGACAGGGGGGGACGAGCAGTACTTC.

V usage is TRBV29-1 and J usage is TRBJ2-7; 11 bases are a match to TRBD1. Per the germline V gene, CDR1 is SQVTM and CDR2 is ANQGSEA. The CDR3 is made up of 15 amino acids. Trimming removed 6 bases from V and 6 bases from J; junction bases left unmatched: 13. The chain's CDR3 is CSVSDRGLCNCEQYF. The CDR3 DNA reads TGCAGCGTGTCGGACAGGGGGCTATGTAACTGCGAGCAGTACTTC.

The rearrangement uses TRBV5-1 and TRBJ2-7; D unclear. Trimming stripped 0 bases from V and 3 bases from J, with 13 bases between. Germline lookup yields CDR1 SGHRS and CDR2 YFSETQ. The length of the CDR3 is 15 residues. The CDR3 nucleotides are TGCGCCAGCAGCTTGGTGGTGGGCGGCAACTACGAGCAGTACTTC. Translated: CASSLVVGGNYEQYF. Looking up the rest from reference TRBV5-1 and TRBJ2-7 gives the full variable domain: KAGVTQTPRYLIKTRGQQVTLSCSPISGHRSVSWYQQTPGQGLQFLFEYFSETQRNKGNFPGRFSGRQFSNSRSEMNVSTLELGDSALYLCASSLVVGGNYEQYFGPGTRLTVT.

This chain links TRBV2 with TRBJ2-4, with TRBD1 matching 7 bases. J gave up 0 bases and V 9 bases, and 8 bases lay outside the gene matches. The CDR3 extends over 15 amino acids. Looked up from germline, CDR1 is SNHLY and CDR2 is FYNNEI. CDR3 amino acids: CASLRDSVAKNIQYF. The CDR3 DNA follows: TGTGCCAGTCTCCGGGACAGCGTAGCCAAAAACATTCAGTACTTC.

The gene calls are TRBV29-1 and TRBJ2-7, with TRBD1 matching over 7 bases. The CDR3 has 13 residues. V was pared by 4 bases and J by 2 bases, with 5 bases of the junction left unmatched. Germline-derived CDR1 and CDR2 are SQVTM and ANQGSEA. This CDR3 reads CSVVVGQTYEQYF. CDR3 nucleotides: TGCAGCGTTGTAGTGGGACAGACCTACGAGCAGTACTTC.

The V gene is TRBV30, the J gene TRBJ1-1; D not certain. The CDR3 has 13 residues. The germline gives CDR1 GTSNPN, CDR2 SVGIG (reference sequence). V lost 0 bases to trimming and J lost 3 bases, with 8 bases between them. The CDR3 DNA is TGTGCCTGGAGTGTACAAGGTCACACTGAAGCTTTCTTT. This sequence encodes CAWSVQGHTEAFF.

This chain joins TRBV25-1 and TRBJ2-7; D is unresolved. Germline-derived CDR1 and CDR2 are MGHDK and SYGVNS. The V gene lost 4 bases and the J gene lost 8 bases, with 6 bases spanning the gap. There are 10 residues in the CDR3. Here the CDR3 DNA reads TGTGCCAGCAGTGCATCCAAGCAGTACTTC. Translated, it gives CASSASKQYF.

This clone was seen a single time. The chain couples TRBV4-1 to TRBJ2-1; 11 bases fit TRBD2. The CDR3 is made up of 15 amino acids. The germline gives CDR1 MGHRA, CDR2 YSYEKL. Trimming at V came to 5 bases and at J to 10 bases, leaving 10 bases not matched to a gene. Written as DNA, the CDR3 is TGCGCCAGCAGCTATAGCGGGGGGGGCAGCGGAGAGCAGTTCTTC. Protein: CASSYSGGGSGEQFF.